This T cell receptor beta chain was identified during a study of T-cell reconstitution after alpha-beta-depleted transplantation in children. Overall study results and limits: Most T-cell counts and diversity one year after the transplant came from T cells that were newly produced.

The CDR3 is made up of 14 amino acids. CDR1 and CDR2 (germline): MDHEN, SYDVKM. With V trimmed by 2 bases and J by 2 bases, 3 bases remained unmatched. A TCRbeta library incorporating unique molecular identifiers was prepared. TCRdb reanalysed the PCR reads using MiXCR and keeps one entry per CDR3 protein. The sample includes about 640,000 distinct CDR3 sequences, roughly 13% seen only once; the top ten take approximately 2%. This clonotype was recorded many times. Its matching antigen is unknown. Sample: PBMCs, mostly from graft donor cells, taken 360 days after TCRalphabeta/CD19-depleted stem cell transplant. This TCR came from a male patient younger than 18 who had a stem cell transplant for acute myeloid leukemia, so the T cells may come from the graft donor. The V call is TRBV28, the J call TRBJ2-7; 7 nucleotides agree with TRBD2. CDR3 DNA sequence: TGTGCCAGCAGTTTAGGGGGGGATGCCTACGAGCAGTACTTC. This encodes CASSLGGDAYEQYF.